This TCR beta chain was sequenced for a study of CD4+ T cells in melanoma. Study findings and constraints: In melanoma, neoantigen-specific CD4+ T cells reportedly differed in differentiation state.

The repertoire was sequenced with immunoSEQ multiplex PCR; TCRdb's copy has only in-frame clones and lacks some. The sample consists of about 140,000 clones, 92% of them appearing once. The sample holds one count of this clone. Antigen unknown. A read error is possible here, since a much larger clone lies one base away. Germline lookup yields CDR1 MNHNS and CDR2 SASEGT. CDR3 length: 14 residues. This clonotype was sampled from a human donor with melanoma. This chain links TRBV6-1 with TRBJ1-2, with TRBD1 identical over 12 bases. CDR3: CAGRGQGAFYGYTF. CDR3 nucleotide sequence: TGTGCCGGCAGGGGACAGGGGGCATTCTATGGCTACACCTTC.